A selection of T cell receptor beta chains follows, all from one sample in a study of cytomegalovirus exposure and HLA in healthy donors. Data came from immunoSEQ multiplex PCR; TCRdb stores just in-frame clones and leaves some out. The sample includes about 150,000 clones, roughly 79% of them seen just once. The sequenced sample was PBMCs. These receptors all come from a man younger than 35 in good health and CMV-seronegative. CDR3s include the opening cysteine and the closing phenylalanine or tryptophan. D genes are given only for firm matches. Clone sizes are given selectively: once, few, many, or a class where the clone is expanded.

TRBJ1-1 | TRBV15 | NA | NA | CATSRGQAYTEAFF | TGTGCCACCAGCAGAGGACAGGCATACACTGAAGCTTTCTTT
TRBJ2-4 | TRBV15 | few | NA | CATSTATARAKNIQYF | TGTGCCACCAGCACTGCGACAGCTCGAGCCAAAAACATTCAGTACTTC
TRBJ1-1 | TRBV4-3 | NA | NA | CASSQDPRRRAFF | TGCGCCAGCAGCCAAGATCCGCGGAGGAGAGCTTTCTTT
TRBJ2-2 | TRBV6-1 | NA | TRBD1 | CASRGQAPFSNTGELFF | TGTGCCAGCCGTGGACAGGCCCCCTTCTCGAACACCGGGGAGCTGTTTTTT
TRBJ2-7 | TRBV4-3 | NA | TRBD1 | CASSPNRDRGPSSYEQYF | TGCGCCAGCAGCCCAAACCGGGACAGGGGTCCCAGCTCCTACGAGCAGTACTTC
TRBJ2-3 | TRBV2 | NA | TRBD2 | CASSGRTSGGITDTQYF | TGTGCCAGCAGTGGGCGGACTAGCGGGGGAATCACAGATACGCAGTATTTT
TRBJ2-3 | TRBV7-3 | NA | TRBD2 | CASSPGLAGFDTQYF | TGTGCCAGCAGCCCGGGACTAGCGGGTTTCGATACGCAGTATTTT
TRBJ1-2 | TRBV6-5 | NA | TRBD1 | CASSLGQANYGYTF | TGTGCCAGCAGTCTCGGACAGGCTAACTATGGCTACACCTTC
TRBJ2-5 | TRBV5-1 | NA | TRBD1 | CASRQGGETQYF | TGCGCCAGTAGACAGGGCGGAGAGACCCAGTACTTC
TRBJ1-6 | TRBV19 | NA | NA | CASSRQEDNSPLHF | TGTGCCAGTAGTAGACAGGAGGATAATTCACCCCTCCACTTT
TRBJ2-3 | TRBV6-5 | NA | NA | CASSPYQRTDTQYF | TGTGCCAGCAGTCCCTATCAACGCACAGATACGCAGTATTTT
TRBJ1-2 | TRBV7-2 | NA | NA | CASSLGAVNYGYTF | TGTGCCAGCAGCTTAGGCGCGGTAAACTATGGCTACACCTTC
TRBJ1-3 | TRBV5-1 | NA | TRBD1 | CASSLRGTGVNTIYF | TGCGCCAGCAGCTTGAGAGGGACAGGGGTGAACACCATATATTTT
TRBJ2-2 | TRBV13 | NA | TRBD1 | CASSWTGDTGELFF | TGTGCCAGCAGCTGGACAGGGGACACCGGGGAGCTGTTTTTT
TRBJ1-1 | TRBV5-1 | NA | NA | CASSERGGTEAFF | TGCGCCAGCAGTGAAAGGGGTGGCACTGAAGCTTTCTTT
TRBJ1-5 | TRBV6-5 | NA | NA | CASKRGHYGNQPQHF | TGTGCCAGCAAGCGGGGCCATTACGGGAATCAGCCCCAGCATTTT
TRBJ1-2 | TRBV19 | NA | NA | CATAPGSGVFFYGYTF | TGTGCCACCGCACCGGGGTCAGGAGTATTCTTCTATGGCTACACCTTC
TRBJ1-1 | TRBV18 | NA | NA | CASSQGTNTEAFF | TGTGCCAGCTCGCAGGGGACGAACACTGAAGCTTTCTTT
TRBJ1-6 | TRBV4-1 | NA | NA | CASSPFQGPGSPLHF | TGCGCCAGCAGCCCATTCCAGGGGCCGGGTTCACCCCTCCACTTT
TRBJ1-6 | TRBV6-1 | NA | NA | CASSVGLPPLHF | TGTGCCAGCAGCGTGGGACTTCCACCCCTCCACTTT
TRBJ2-1 | TRBV19 | NA | TRBD2 | CASSMTSGDYNEQFF | TGTGCCAGTAGTATGACTAGCGGAGATTACAATGAGCAGTTCTTC
TRBJ1-2 | TRBV7-8 | NA | NA | CASSSLPGNYGYTF | TGTGCCAGCAGCTCCCTCCCCGGGAACTATGGCTACACCTTC
TRBJ1-1 | TRBV6-5 | NA | NA | CASIQLARLNTEAFF | TGTGCCAGCATCCAACTAGCGCGGTTGAACACTGAAGCTTTCTTT